The clone carrying this TCR beta chain was seen more than once but under ten times. As yet, its antigen is unknown. The sample is drawn from a study of molecular identifiers for immune sequencing clone quantification. Background on the study: Four portions were sequenced after RNA from around 20,000 or 100,000 naive CD8 cells was split five ways in replicates. Study-wide findings and caveats: Jurkat TCR RNA spiked in from one cell could reportedly be detected among 900,000 or so naive cells.

Libraries from naive CD8 cells were generated from approximately 22,000 to 940,000 sorted cells (with 10%, 30% or 50% RNA). For naive CD8 T cells, sorting used the CD8+CD4-CCR7+CD45RA+ phenotype. Trimming took 5 bases from V and 6 from J, leaving 20 bases between them. Germline V gene data show CDR1 as GTSNPN and CDR2 as SVGIG (reference sequence). This CDR3 is 14 amino acids long. TCRdb passed the PCR reads through MiXCR, listing each CDR3 protein once. Of about 630,000 distinct CDR3 sequences listed, 25% are singletons. The chain is built from TRBV30 and TRBJ2-7, with D possibly matching TRBD2 (7 bases). Source material: naive CD8+ T cells from blood, with Jurkat cell RNA spiked in. Subset of the sample: FACS-sorted CD8+CD4-CCR7+CD45RA+ naive T cells. The sequence was obtained from a human donor in good health. Some libraries in this study had Jurkat cell RNA spiked in. This CDR3 is CAWGMGGGLIEQYF. In DNA, the CDR3 is TGTGCCTGGGGGATGGGAGGGGGGTTGATCGAGCAGTACTTC.